Each of the 17 T cell receptor beta chains below was sequenced from the same sample in a study of blood T cell repertoires in COVID-19. Sequencing used immunoSEQ multiplex PCR; TCRdb keeps in-frame clones, though not all of them. The sample holds some 180,000 clones, around 88% seen once. What was sequenced was peripheral blood. The receptors originated from a woman in her 70s who had recovered from COVID-19.

The rearrangement uses TRBV28 and TRBJ2-1; weak D call: TRBD2 (6 bases). Germline V CDR1 and CDR2: MDHEN, SYDVKM. V gave up 6 bases and J gave up 2 bases, with 11 bases separating them. CDR3 length equals 14 residues. CDR3 sequence reads: CASRLGGPYNEQFF. The CDR3 DNA sequence: TGTGCCAGCAGGTTGGGGGGACCCTACAATGAGCAGTTCTTC.

The genes are TRBV29-1 and TRBJ2-2; 7 bases match TRBD1. The CDR3 has 17 residues. Germline trimming cut 0 bases from V and 1 base from J; bases unmatched to any gene: 8. Germline V lookup: CDR1 SQVTM, CDR2 ANQGSEA. In DNA, the CDR3 is TGCAGCGTTGAAGACCCCGGACAGGCGGTGAACACCGGGGAGCTGTTTTTT. Translating it yields CSVEDPGQAVNTGELFF.

The chain combines TRBV29-1 with TRBJ2-7; the D gene is possibly TRBD1 (5 bases). The V end lost 4 bases, the J end lost 6 bases, and 13 bases lay between the germline ends. The CDR3 is made up of 12 amino acids. In germline, CDR1 is SQVTM, CDR2 ANQGSEA. The CDR3 protein is CSVGGRPGEQYF. The CDR3 DNA follows: TGCAGCGTTGGGGGCAGGCCTGGCGAGCAGTACTTC.

This chain links TRBV27 with TRBJ1-1; 7 nucleotides align to TRBD1. From germline, CDR1 is MNHEY and CDR2 SMNVEV (reference sequence). J was trimmed by 1 base and V by 7 bases; bases with no gene match: 9. CDR3 size: 15 residues. The DNA of the CDR3 is TGTGCCAGCAAGCAGACCAGGGGGTGGAACACTGAAGCTTTCTTT. Translating gives CASKQTRGWNTEAFF.

The table lists this clone with a few counts. The chain has TRBV18 and TRBJ1-3; 7 nucleotides align to TRBD1. The J segment lost 3 bases and the V segment lost 10 bases, leaving 15 bases of the junction unmatched. The length of the CDR3 is 16 residues. Germline CDR1 reads KGHSH; CDR2 reads LQKENI. CDR3 loop: CATPGQGGLGGNTIYF. The CDR3, as DNA: TGTGCCACCCCCGGGCAGGGGGGACTCGGTGGAAACACCATATATTTT. Full variable domain (rest looked up from reference TRBV18 and TRBJ1-3): NAGVMQNPRHLVRRRGQEARLRCSPMKGHSHVYWYRQLPEEGLKFMVYLQKENIIDESGMPKERFSAEFPKEGPSILRIQQVVRGDSAAYFCATPGQGGLGGNTIYFGEGSWLTVV.

In this sample, this clone turned up once. The CDR3 region has the DNA TGTGCCAGCAGCCCCGGAGGGGTAGTAAGCACAGATACGCAGTATTTT. It translates to CASSPGGVVSTDTQYF. The chain has TRBV7-2 and TRBJ2-3, with a tentative D call TRBD2 (6 bases). From germline, CDR1 is SGHTA and CDR2 FQGNSA. This CDR3 has 16 amino acids. The V gene lost 5 bases and the J gene lost 0 bases, with 15 bases spanning the gap.

The DNA for the CDR3 is TGTGCCAGCAGTTTATTTCCGGGACAGGGGTGGCTCTATGGCTACACCTTC. Translated: CASSLFPGQGWLYGYTF. This chain connects TRBV28 to TRBJ1-2; 10 bases are a match to TRBD1. Germline V gene data show CDR1 as MDHEN and CDR2 as SYDVKM. This CDR3 has 17 amino acids. J was trimmed by 4 bases and V by 1 base; bases with no gene match: 9.

The chain carries TRBV27 and TRBJ1-4; possible D gene TRBD1, 5 bases. The length of the CDR3 is 16 residues. V was pared by 4 bases and J by 8 bases, with 20 bases between. Germline assignment: CDR1 MNHEY and CDR2 SMNVEV (reference sequence). CDR3 in DNA: TGTGCCAGCAGTTATTCAGGGTGGGGCATTGAGGAAAAACTGTTTTTT. As protein: CASSYSGWGIEEKLFF.

The chain uses TRBV2 and TRBJ2-7; D gene uncertain. V was shortened by 3 bases and J by 5 bases, with 14 bases between the two germline ends. This CDR3 spans 14 amino acids. The germline V gene has CDR1 SNHLY and CDR2 FYNNEI. The CDR3 sequence is CASSEKPSLHEQYF. The CDR3 nucleotides are TGTGCCAGCAGTGAGAAGCCGTCTCTCCACGAGCAGTACTTC. The entire variable domain, with the rest obtained from reference TRBV2 and TRBJ2-7, is as follows: EPEVTQTPSHQVTQMGQEVILRCVPISNHLYFYWYRQILGQKVEFLVSFYNNEISEKSEIFDDQFSVERPDGSNFTLKIRSTKLEDSAMYFCASSEKPSLHEQYFGPGTRLTVT.

This clone was seen only a few times. The chain carries TRBV11-3 and TRBJ2-1; TRBD2 matches at 7 bases. J gave up 6 bases and V 5 bases, and 4 bases lay outside the gene matches. The V gene's germline CDR1 is SGHNT and CDR2 YENEEA. The CDR3 is made up of 13 amino acids. The CDR3 DNA is TGTGCCAGCAGCCCCAGCGGGGTCAATGAGCAGTTCTTC. This sequence encodes CASSPSGVNEQFF.

V usage is TRBV9 and J usage is TRBJ2-2; D gene uncertain. Germline lookup yields CDR1 SGDLS and CDR2 YYNGEE. The CDR3 loop spans 14 amino acids. V lost 4 bases and J 3 bases, leaving 10 bases between the germline ends. The CDR3 here is CASSTRSDTGELFF. The DNA for the CDR3 is TGTGCCAGCAGCACAAGATCTGACACCGGGGAGCTGTTTTTT. The full variable domain, rest sourced from reference TRBV9 and TRBJ2-2, is DSGVTQTPKHLITATGQRVTLRCSPRSGDLSVYWYQQSLDQGLQFLIQYYNGEERAKGNILERFSAQQFPDLHSELNLSSLELGDSALYFCASSTRSDTGELFFGEGSRLTVL.

The chain employs TRBV10-3 and TRBJ1-5, with 7 bases identical to TRBD1. V lost 8 bases and J lost 4; bases outside the gene matches: 8. The germline CDR1 and CDR2 sequences are ENHRY and SYGVKD. The CDR3 has 14 amino acids. CDR3 residues: CAIGTASGNQPQHF. The CDR3 DNA reads as TGTGCCATCGGGACAGCCTCAGGGAATCAGCCCCAGCATTTT.

A note on this clone: Other DNA variants within this sample encode the same CDR3. This chain connects TRBV5-1 to TRBJ2-2, with TRBD1 identical over 8 bases. This CDR3 has 15 residues. Germline assignment: CDR1 SGHRS and CDR2 YFSETQ. V dropped 4 bases and J dropped 4; count of bases not matched to a gene: 6. The CDR3 spells CASSPDRVGTGELFF. The CDR3 nucleotides read TGCGCCAGCAGCCCGGACAGGGTCGGCACCGGGGAGCTGTTTTTT.

The chain carries TRBV29-1 and TRBJ1-2; 7 bases line up with TRBD1. The V segment lost 7 bases and the J segment 4 bases; nucleotides outside the gene matches: 6. Per the germline V gene, CDR1 is SQVTM and CDR2 is ANQGSEA. The CDR3 has 12 residues. The CDR3 coding sequence is TGCAGCGACCTCAGGGGGACCTATGGCTACACCTTC. This encodes CSDLRGTYGYTF.

The chain couples TRBV12-3 or TRBV12-4 to TRBJ1-2; a possible D gene is TRBD1 (6 bases). This CDR3 region has 13 residues. V was trimmed by 3 bases and J by 7 bases, leaving 12 bases between them. The CDR3 nucleotides are TGTGCCAGCAGTTTGTGGACAGTTGGTGGCTACACCTTC. Its protein is CASSLWTVGGYTF.

This chain uses TRBV11-2 with TRBJ1-6, with D possibly being TRBD1 (6 bases). CDR1 SGHAT and CDR2 FQNNGV come from the germline V gene. With 5 bases removed from V and 10 bases from J, the gap between germline ends came to 18 bases. This CDR3 has 15 amino acids. The DNA of the CDR3 is TGTGCCAGCAGCCCGCGGGGGGGCGCGGGGTCACCCCTCCACTTT. Its translation: CASSPRGGAGSPLHF.

The chain carries TRBV30 and TRBJ2-1, with 14 bases aligning to TRBD2. The CDR3 is 14 residues long. Germline CDR1 and CDR2: GTSNPN and SVGIG (reference sequence). The trim removed 5 bases at V and 12 bases at J, leaving 9 bases unmatched. CDR3 loop: CAWGRGLAGERQFF. CDR3 nucleotides: TGTGCCTGGGGGAGGGGACTAGCGGGAGAGCGGCAGTTCTTC.